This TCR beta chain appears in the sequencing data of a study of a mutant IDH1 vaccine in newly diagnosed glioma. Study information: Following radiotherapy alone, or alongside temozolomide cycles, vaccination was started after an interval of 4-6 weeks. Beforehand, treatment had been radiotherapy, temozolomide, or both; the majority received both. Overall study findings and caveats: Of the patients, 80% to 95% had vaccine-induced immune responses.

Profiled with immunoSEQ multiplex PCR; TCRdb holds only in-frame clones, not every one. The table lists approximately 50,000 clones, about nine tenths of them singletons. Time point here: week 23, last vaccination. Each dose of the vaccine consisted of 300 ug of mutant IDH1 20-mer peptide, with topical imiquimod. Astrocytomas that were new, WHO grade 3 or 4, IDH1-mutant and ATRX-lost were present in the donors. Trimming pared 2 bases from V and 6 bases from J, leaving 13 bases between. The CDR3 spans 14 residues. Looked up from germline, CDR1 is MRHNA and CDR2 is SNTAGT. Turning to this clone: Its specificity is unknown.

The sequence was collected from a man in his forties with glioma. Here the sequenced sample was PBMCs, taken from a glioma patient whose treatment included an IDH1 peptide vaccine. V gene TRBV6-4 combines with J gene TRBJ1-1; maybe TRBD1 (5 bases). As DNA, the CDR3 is TGTGCCAGCAGTGACCGGACAACGAGGCCTGAAGCTTTCTTT. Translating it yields CASSDRTTRPEAFF.